These 21 T cell receptor beta chains were all obtained from the same sample, sequenced in a study of blood T cell repertoires in COVID-19. Data came from immunoSEQ multiplex PCR; TCRdb stores just in-frame clones and leaves some out. Here the sample spans more than 250,000 clones, around 89% being singletons. Sequenced: peripheral blood. The receptors originated from a man between 18 and 29 years old who had recovered from COVID-19.

V and J are TRBV6-2 or TRBV6-3 and TRBJ2-3; D gene unclear. Germline V gene lookup returns CDR1 MNHEY and CDR2 SVGEGT. CDR3 length equals 12 residues. The ends were cut back, 6 bases at V and 2 bases at J, with 6 bases in the middle. The CDR3 is CASSGSTDTQYF. As DNA, the CDR3 is TGTGCCAGCAGCGGCTCCACAGATACGCAGTATTTT.

This chain joins TRBV24-1 and TRBJ2-2; 8 bases are a match to TRBD2. The germline gives CDR1 KGHDR, CDR2 SFDVKD. CDR3 length: 15 residues. The J segment lost 1 base and the V segment lost 10 bases, leaving 7 bases of the junction unmatched. The CDR3 DNA reads as TGTGCCACATCTCAAGCGGGAGAGAACACCGGGGAGCTGTTTTTT. This codes for CATSQAGENTGELFF.

The chain carries TRBV20-1 and TRBJ2-7; D remains ambiguous. The CDR3 is 11 amino acids. From germline, CDR1 is DFQATT and CDR2 SNEGSKA (reference sequence). V lost 6 bases to trimming and J lost 0 bases, with 6 bases between them. In DNA, the CDR3 is TGCAGTGCCCCAGTCTCCTACGAGCAGTACTTC. Protein sequence: CSAPVSYEQYF.

The gene calls are TRBV5-1 and TRBJ2-7; D is perhaps TRBD1 (7 bases). The V gene lost 1 base and the J gene lost 0 bases, with 11 bases spanning the gap. The CDR3 runs to 15 residues. The germline gives CDR1 SGHRS, CDR2 YFSETQ. DNA for the CDR3: TGCGCCAGCAGCTTGTCGCAGGGGGGCTCCTACGAGCAGTACTTC. It specifies CASSLSQGGSYEQYF.

The chain recombines TRBV30 with TRBJ2-3; no clear D. This CDR3 comprises 15 residues. Germline loops: CDR1 GTSNPN, CDR2 SVGIG (reference sequence). The germline V and J ends were trimmed by 1 base and 2 bases, with 13 bases remaining between them. In DNA form, the CDR3 reads TGTGCCTGGAGTGGTCTGGCGGAGAACACAGATACGCAGTATTTT. The encoded protein is CAWSGLAENTDTQYF.

The CDR3 loop reads CASSSGQGAGELFF. The CDR3 coding sequence is TGTGCCAGCTCATCAGGACAGGGAGCCGGGGAGCTGTTTTTT. The V gene is TRBV18, the J gene TRBJ2-2; 8 positions agree with TRBD1. The V and J ends lost 5 bases and 6 bases, in that order; junction bases with no gene match: 5. The V gene's germline CDR1 is KGHSH and CDR2 LQKENI. The CDR3 extends over 14 amino acids.

The gene calls are TRBV6-5 and TRBJ1-4; D not certain. V shed 6 bases and J shed 6 bases, with 5 bases lying between them. CDR1 and CDR2 from the germline V gene are MNHEY and SVGAGI. This CDR3 is 11 amino acids long. The DNA for the CDR3 is TGTGCCAGCAGCCTCTATGAAAAACTGTTTTTT. As protein: CASSLYEKLFF.

As to this clone: At one end the junction does not follow the germline gene, possibly because of a read error. This chain connects TRBV7-7 to TRBJ2-2; 9 bases are shared with TRBD1. Looked up from germline, CDR1 is SSHAT and CDR2 is FNYEAQ (reference sequence). The CDR3 is made up of 15 amino acids. The CDR3 DNA is TGTGCTAGCAGCTTAAAACAGGGGGCCCCCGGGGAGCTGTTTTTT. This encodes CASSLKQGAPGELFF.

The rearrangement links TRBV7-9 to TRBJ2-7; D is possibly TRBD1 (6 bases). The CDR3 contains 15 residues. Germline CDR1 reads SEHNR; CDR2 reads FQNEAQ (reference sequence). Trimming took off 5 bases at V and 3 bases at J, with 17 bases between the two ends. The DNA for the CDR3 is TGTGCCAGCAGCCCTCATCGGGACAACAACTACGAGCAGTACTTC. This encodes CASSPHRDNNYEQYF. Supplemented by reference TRBV7-9 and TRBJ2-7, the full variable domain reads DTGVSQNPRHKITKRGQNVTFRCDPISEHNRLYWYRQTLGQGPEFLTYFQNEAQLEKSRLLSDRFSAERPKGSFSTLEIQRTEQGDSAMYLCASSPHRDNNYEQYFGPGTRLTVT.

The rearrangement links TRBV4-2 to TRBJ2-7; TRBD2 aligns across 9 bases. The length of the CDR3 is 15 residues. Unmatched junction bases numbered 4, after V lost 0 bases and J lost 4 bases. CDR1 is LGHNA and CDR2 is YNFKEQ in the germline V gene. The CDR3 is CASSQETSGPYEQYF. CDR3 DNA: TGTGCCAGCAGCCAAGAAACTAGCGGGCCTTACGAGCAGTACTTC.

This chain uses TRBV30 with TRBJ1-2; TRBD1 agrees at 7 bases. V lost 5 bases and J lost 5; bases outside the gene matches: 8. CDR3 length: 13 amino acids. Germline CDR1 reads GTSNPN; CDR2 reads SVGIG (reference sequence). The DNA for the CDR3 is TGTGCCTGGGTCACAGGGGCGGGTTATGGCTACACCTTC. Its protein is CAWVTGAGYGYTF.

V gene TRBV21-1 combines with J gene TRBJ2-1; no check of the table's D call, TRBD2, against the DNA was made. TRBV21-1 is assigned pseudogene status. The CDR3 consists of 22 residues. As DNA, the CDR3 is TGTGCCAGCAGCAGAGTTTCACTAGCGGGAGCCTCCCCACACCGATACAACAATGAGCAGTTCTTC. Translated: CASSRVSLAGASPHRYNNEQFF.

V usage is TRBV5-6 and J usage is TRBJ1-1; D gene unclear. From germline, CDR1 is SGHDT and CDR2 YYEEEE. The CDR3 runs to 14 residues. V shed 0 bases and J shed 2 bases, with 8 bases lying between them. The CDR3 bases are TGTGCCAGCAGCTTGGGGCCGAAAAACACTGAAGCTTTCTTT. Its translation is CASSLGPKNTEAFF.

The rearrangement links TRBV2 to TRBJ1-2; 7 nucleotides line up with TRBD1. The germline V gene encodes CDR1 SNHLY and CDR2 FYNNEI. V was clipped by 0 bases and J by 0 bases; unmatched bases: 1. The CDR3 sequence is 15 residues long. This CDR3 is CASSEAGTANYGYTF. As DNA, the CDR3 is TGTGCCAGCAGTGAAGCCGGGACAGCTAACTATGGCTACACCTTC.

This clone has only one observation. The genes are TRBV18 and TRBJ1-3, with 8 nucleotides matching TRBD1. CDR3 length: 17 residues. J lost 0 bases, V lost 4 bases, and 8 bases had no gene match. Germline V gene data show CDR1 as KGHSH and CDR2 as LQKENI. CDR3: CASSRGQAGYSGNTIYF. CDR3 bases: TGTGCCAGCTCACGGGGACAGGCCGGATACTCTGGAAACACCATATATTTT.

J is TRBJ2-2 and V is TRBV5-6; D might be TRBD1 (5 bases). The CDR3 extends over 12 amino acids. V was cut by 2 bases and J by 8 bases, with 7 bases left in between. From germline, CDR1 is SGHDT and CDR2 YYEEEE. CDR3 in DNA: TGTGCCAGCAGCTTCAGGGAAGGGGAGCTGTTTTTT. Translated, it gives CASSFREGELFF.

The J gene is TRBJ1-1, the V gene TRBV3-1 (or the pseudogene TRBV3-2), with D hard to call. Trimming cost V 1 base and J 5 bases, with 11 bases left between them. The CDR3 runs 14 residues. From germline, CDR1 is LGHDT and CDR2 YNNKEL (reference sequence). CDR3 loop: CASSQGRGWTEAFF. The DNA for the CDR3 is TGTGCCAGCAGCCAAGGTCGCGGTTGGACTGAAGCTTTCTTT.

V and J are TRBV12-3 or TRBV12-4 and TRBJ2-7; the D gene is possibly TRBD1 (5 bases). V lost 6 bases, J lost 0 bases, and 9 bases lay in between. The CDR3 consists of 13 residues. CDR3 protein: CASRPDNSYEQYF. The CDR3 DNA reads as TGTGCCAGCAGACCGGACAACTCCTACGAGCAGTACTTC.

The chain joins TRBV10-2 to TRBJ2-7, with 8 nucleotides matching TRBD1. Germline values: CDR1 WSHSY, CDR2 SAAADI. The ends lost 4 bases at V and 1 base at J; junction bases unmatched: 6. The CDR3 runs to 15 residues. The DNA for the CDR3 is TGCGCCAGCAGTGGGAAGGACAGGGTATCCTACGAGCAGTACTTC. Its protein is CASSGKDRVSYEQYF.

This clone was seen once. The J gene is TRBJ2-7, the V gene TRBV5-5; 7 bases fit TRBD1. The V gene end was trimmed by 0 bases and the J gene end by 0 bases; junction bases not matched to a gene: 9. The CDR3 is 17 residues long. Germline values: CDR1 SGHKS, CDR2 YYEKEE (reference sequence). CDR3 protein: CASSLVISQGISYEQYF. CDR3 sequence (DNA): TGTGCCAGCAGCTTGGTAATCTCACAGGGGATCTCCTACGAGCAGTACTTC.

J is TRBJ2-1 and V is TRBV3-1 (or the pseudogene TRBV3-2), with unresolved D. V was pared by 0 bases and J by 6 bases, with 12 bases between. CDR3 length: 15 amino acids. Germline V gene data show CDR1 as LGHDT and CDR2 as YNNKEL (reference sequence). Here the CDR3 reads CASSQDPISSNEQFF. CDR3 bases: TGTGCCAGCAGCCAAGATCCCATTAGCAGCAATGAGCAGTTCTTC.